The clone carrying this T cell receptor beta chain appeared a few times. Its antigen is still unknown. This specimen comes from a study of T cells in localized non-small cell lung cancer. Study findings and constraints: Blood T cell density predicted longer survival; adjacent-lung clonality, shorter. Because researchers sequenced only one region of the tumor, heterogeneity is still possible. Uninvolved neighboring lung showed the greatest T cell clonality, exceeding tumor. Paired adjacent lung recovered a median around 52 of the top 100 tumor clones.

Using immunoSEQ multiplex PCR, the repertoire was profiled, and TCRdb retains in-frame clones only, with some absent. The table shows around 30,000 clones, with roughly 80% occurring only once. The germline CDR1 and CDR2 sequences are MRHNA and SNTAGT. This CDR3 has 12 residues. V was clipped by 3 bases and J by 7 bases, with 9 bases between them. V is TRBV6-4 and J is TRBJ1-2; no clear D gene. This clonotype was obtained from a male donor aged 60 or over with stage II squamous cell lung carcinoma. The starting material was peripheral blood, obtained before any cancer treatment. The CDR3 sequence: CASSDGVSGYTF. The CDR3 DNA sequence: TGTGCCAGCAGTGATGGGGTTAGTGGCTACACCTTC.